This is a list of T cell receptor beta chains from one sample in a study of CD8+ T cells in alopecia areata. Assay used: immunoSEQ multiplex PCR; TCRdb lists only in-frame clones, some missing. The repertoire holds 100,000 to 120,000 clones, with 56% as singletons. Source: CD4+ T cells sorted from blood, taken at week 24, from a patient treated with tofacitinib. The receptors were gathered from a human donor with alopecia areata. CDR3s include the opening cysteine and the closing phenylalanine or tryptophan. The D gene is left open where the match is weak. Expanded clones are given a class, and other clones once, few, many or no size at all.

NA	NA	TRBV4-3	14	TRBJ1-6	CASSQEAQSSPLHF	TGCGCCAGCAGCCAAGAGGCACAGAGTTCACCCCTCCACTTT
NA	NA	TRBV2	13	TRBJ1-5	CASKGGGNQPQHF	TGTGCCAGCAAGGGCGGGGGCAATCAGCCCCAGCATTTT
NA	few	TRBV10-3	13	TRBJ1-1	CAISRTENTEAFF	TGTGCCATCAGCCGGACAGAGAACACTGAAGCTTTCTTT
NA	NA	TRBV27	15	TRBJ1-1	CASSTPQGRNTEAFF	TGTGCCAGCAGCACCCCCCAGGGGCGGAACACTGAAGCTTTCTTT
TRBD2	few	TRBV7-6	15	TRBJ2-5	CASSPRTRRQETQYF	TGTGCCAGCAGCCCCCGGACTAGACGCCAAGAGACCCAGTACTTC
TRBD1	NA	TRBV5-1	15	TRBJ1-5	CASSPGTVSNQPQHF	TGCGCCAGCAGCCCCGGGACAGTCTCTAATCAGCCCCAGCATTTT
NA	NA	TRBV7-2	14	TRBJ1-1	CASVPDTGSTEAFF	TGTGCCAGCGTGCCAGACACAGGGAGCACTGAAGCTTTCTTT
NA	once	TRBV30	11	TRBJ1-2	CAWRPNYGYTF	TGTGCCTGGAGGCCTAACTATGGCTACACCTTC
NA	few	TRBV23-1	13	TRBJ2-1	CASSHPSVNEQFF	TGCGCCAGCAGTCATCCTAGCGTCAATGAGCAGTTCTTC
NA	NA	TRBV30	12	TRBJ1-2	CACATGEYGYTF	TGTGCCTGTGCGACAGGAGAATATGGCTACACCTTC
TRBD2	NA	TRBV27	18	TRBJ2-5	CASSPWALGLAQQETQYF	TGTGCCAGCAGTCCATGGGCCCTGGGACTAGCGCAACAAGAGACCCAGTACTTC
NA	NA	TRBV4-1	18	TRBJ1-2	CASSQFATGGDGNYGYTF	TGCGCCAGCAGCCAGTTTGCAACGGGAGGGGATGGGAACTATGGCTACACCTTC
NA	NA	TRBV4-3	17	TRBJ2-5	CASSQSPSGNRGETQYF	TGCGCCAGCAGCCAAAGCCCCTCGGGCAACCGGGGGGAGACCCAGTACTTC
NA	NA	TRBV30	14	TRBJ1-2	CAWSVRYEGEGYTF	TGTGCCTGGAGTGTACGATATGAGGGGGAAGGCTACACCTTC
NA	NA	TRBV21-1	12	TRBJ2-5	CASSPPPETQYF	TGTGCCAGCAGCCCACCCCCAGAGACCCAGTACTTC
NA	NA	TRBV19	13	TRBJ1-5	CAANGGGRQPQHF	TGTGCCGCTAACGGCGGGGGGCGTCAGCCCCAGCATTTT
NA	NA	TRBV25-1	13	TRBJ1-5	CASSERSNQPQHF	TGTGCCAGCAGTGAAAGAAGCAATCAGCCCCAGCATTTT
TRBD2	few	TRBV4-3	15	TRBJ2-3	CASSPRPGGGDTQYF	TGCGCCAGCAGCCCGCGTCCGGGCGGGGGAGATACGCAGTATTTT
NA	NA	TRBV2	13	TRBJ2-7	CASSGTGEGEQYF	TGTGCCAGCAGCGGCACAGGGGAGGGCGAGCAGTACTTC
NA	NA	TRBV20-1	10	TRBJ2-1	CSAKSNEQFF	TGCAGTGCTAAATCCAATGAGCAGTTCTTC
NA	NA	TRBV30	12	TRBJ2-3	CAWAPGTDTQYF	TGTGCCTGGGCCCCTGGCACAGATACGCAGTATTTT
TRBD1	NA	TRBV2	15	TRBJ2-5	CASSPITGVGETQYF	TGTGCCAGCAGTCCAATAACAGGGGTAGGAGAGACCCAGTACTTC
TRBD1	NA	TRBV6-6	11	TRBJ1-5	CASSSGGPQHF	TGTGCCAGCAGTTCAGGGGGGCCCCAGCATTTT
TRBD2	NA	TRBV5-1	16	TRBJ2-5	CASSLDWAGVSETQYF	TGCGCCAGCAGCTTGGACTGGGCGGGGGTATCCGAGACCCAGTACTTC
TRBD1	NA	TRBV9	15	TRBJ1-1	CASSPWTGMGTEAFF	TGTGCCAGCAGCCCCTGGACAGGGATGGGCACTGAAGCTTTCTTT
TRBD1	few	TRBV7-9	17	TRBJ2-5	CASSSRIGTENQETQYF	TGTGCCAGCAGCTCCCGAATCGGGACAGAGAACCAAGAGACCCAGTACTTC
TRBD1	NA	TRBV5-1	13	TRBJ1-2	CASSLDRAYGYTF	TGCGCCAGCAGCCTGGACAGGGCGTATGGCTACACCTTC
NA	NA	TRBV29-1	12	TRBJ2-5	CSVARGPETQYF	TGCAGCGTTGCGAGGGGCCCAGAGACCCAGTACTTC
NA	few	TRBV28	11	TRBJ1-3	CASSSRNTIYF	TGTGCCAGCAGTTCTAGAAACACCATATATTTT
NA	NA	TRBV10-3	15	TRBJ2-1	CAISPGGGSYNEQFF	TGTGCCATCAGTCCCGGAGGGGGATCCTACAATGAGCAGTTCTTC
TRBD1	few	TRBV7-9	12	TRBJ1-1	CASSPGQGEAFF	TGTGCCAGCAGCCCAGGACAGGGGGAAGCTTTCTTT
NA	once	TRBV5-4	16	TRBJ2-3	CASSWGRSGATDTQYF	TGTGCCAGCAGCTGGGGGAGGTCAGGGGCCACAGATACGCAGTATTTT
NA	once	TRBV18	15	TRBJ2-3	CASSPPVRGPDTQYF	TGTGCCAGCTCACCACCCGTTCGGGGACCAGATACGCAGTATTTT
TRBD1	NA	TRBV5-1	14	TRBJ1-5	CASSLGTGGQPQHF	TGCGCCAGCAGCTTGGGGACAGGAGGTCAGCCCCAGCATTTT
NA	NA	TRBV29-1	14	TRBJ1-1	CSVALGGWRTEAFF	TGCAGCGTTGCCTTGGGGGGGTGGCGCACTGAAGCTTTCTTT
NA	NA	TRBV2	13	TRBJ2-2	CASSVRATGELFF	TGTGCCAGCAGTGTCCGGGCAACCGGGGAGCTGTTTTTT
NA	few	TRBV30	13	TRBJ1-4	CAWSVRELEKLFF	TGTGCCTGGAGTGTAAGGGAGCTAGAAAAACTGTTTTTT
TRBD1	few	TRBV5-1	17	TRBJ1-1	CASSLAGDRSLNTEAFF	TGCGCCAGCAGCTTGGCCGGGGACAGATCTCTGAACACTGAAGCTTTCTTT
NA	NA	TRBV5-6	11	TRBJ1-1	CASSSYTEAFF	TGTGCCAGCAGTTCCTACACTGAAGCTTTCTTT
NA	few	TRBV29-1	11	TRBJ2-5	CSVGTGETQYF	TGCAGCGTTGGGACTGGGGAGACCCAGTACTTC
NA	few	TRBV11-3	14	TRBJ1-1	CASSLDVDNTEAFF	TGTGCCAGCAGCTTAGATGTGGACAACACTGAAGCTTTCTTT
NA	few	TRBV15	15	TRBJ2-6	CATSREGSGANVLTF	TGTGCCACCAGCAGAGAAGGCTCTGGGGCCAACGTCCTGACTTTC
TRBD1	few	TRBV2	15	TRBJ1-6	CASTKDRGFNSPLHF	TGTGCCAGCACCAAGGACAGGGGGTTTAATTCACCCCTCCACTTT
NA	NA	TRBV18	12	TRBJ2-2	CASSPRTGELFF	TGTGCCAGCTCACCGCGAACCGGGGAGCTGTTTTTT
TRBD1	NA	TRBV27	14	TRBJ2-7	CASSLSTGRLEQYF	TGTGCCAGCAGTTTATCGACAGGGAGACTCGAGCAGTACTTC
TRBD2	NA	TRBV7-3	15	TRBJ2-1	CASSRTSGGNNEQFF	TGTGCCAGCAGCCGGACTAGCGGGGGCAACAATGAGCAGTTCTTC
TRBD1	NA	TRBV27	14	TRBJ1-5	CASSADRANQPQHF	TGTGCCAGCAGCGCCGACAGGGCCAATCAGCCCCAGCATTTT
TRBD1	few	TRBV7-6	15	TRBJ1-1	CASSQGQGSNTEAFF	TGTGCCAGCAGCCAGGGACAGGGATCGAACACTGAAGCTTTCTTT
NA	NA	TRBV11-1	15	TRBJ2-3	CASSLPGRPPDTQYF	TGTGCCAGCAGCTTACCGGGGCGTCCCCCAGATACGCAGTATTTT
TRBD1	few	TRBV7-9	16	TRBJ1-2	CASSGDRTPSNYGYTF	TGTGCCAGCAGCGGGGACAGGACCCCATCTAACTATGGCTACACCTTC
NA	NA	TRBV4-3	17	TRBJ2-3	CASSQDHRGLSTDTQYF	TGCGCCAGCAGCCAAGATCATCGCGGTCTCAGCACAGATACGCAGTATTTT